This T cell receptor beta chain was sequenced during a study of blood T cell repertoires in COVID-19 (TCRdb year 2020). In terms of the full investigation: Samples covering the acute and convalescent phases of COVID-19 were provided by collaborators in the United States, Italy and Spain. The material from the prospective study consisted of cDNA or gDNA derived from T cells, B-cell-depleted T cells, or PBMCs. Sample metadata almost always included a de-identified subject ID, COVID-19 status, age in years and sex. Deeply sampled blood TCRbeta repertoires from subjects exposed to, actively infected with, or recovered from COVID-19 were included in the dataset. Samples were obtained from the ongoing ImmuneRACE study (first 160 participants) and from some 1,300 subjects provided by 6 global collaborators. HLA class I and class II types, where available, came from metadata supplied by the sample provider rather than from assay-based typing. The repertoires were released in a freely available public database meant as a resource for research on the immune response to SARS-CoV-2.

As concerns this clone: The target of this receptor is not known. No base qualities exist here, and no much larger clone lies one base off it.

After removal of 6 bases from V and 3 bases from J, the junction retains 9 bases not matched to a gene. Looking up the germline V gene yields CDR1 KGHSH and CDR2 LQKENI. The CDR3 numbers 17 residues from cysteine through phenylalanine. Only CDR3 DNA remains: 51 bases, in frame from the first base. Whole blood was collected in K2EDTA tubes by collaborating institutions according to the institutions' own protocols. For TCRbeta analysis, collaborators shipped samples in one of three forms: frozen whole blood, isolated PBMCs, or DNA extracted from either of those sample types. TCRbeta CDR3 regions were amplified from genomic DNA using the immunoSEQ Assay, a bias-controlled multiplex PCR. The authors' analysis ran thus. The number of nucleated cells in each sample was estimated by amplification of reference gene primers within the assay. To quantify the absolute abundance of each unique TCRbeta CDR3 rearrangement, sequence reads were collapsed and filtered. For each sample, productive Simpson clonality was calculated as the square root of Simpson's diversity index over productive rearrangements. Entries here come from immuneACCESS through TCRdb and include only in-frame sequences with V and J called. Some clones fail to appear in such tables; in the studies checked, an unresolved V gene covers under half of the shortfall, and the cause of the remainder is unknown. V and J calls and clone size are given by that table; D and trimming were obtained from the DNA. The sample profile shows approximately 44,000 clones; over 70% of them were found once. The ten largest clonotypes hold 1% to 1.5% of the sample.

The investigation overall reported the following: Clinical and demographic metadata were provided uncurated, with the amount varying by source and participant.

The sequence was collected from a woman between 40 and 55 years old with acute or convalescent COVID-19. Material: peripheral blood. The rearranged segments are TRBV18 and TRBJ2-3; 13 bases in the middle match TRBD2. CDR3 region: CASSTSGGIVVTDTQYF. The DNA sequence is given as TGTGCCAGCTCGACTAGCGGGGGGATAGTCGTAACAGATACGCAGTATTTT.